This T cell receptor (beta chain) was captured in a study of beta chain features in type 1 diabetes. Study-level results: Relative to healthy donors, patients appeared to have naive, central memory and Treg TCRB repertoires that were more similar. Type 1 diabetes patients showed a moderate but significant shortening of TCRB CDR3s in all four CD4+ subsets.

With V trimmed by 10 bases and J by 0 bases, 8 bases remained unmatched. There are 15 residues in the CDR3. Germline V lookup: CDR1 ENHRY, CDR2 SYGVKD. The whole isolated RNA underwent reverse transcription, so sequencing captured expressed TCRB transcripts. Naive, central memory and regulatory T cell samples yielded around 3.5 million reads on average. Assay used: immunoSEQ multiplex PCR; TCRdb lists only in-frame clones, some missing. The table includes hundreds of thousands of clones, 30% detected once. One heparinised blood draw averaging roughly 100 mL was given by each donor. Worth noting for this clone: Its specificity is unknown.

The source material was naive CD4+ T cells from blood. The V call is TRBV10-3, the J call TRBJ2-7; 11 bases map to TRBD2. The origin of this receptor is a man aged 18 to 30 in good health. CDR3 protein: CATGLAGTLSYEQYF. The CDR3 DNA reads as TGTGCCACTGGACTAGCGGGTACTCTCTCCTACGAGCAGTACTTC.